These 5 T cell receptor beta chains were all obtained from the same sample, sequenced in a study of blood T cell repertoires in COVID-19. This table comes from immunoSEQ multiplex PCR, and its TCRdb copy is limited to in-frame clones, with some not included. This sample has 200,000 to 250,000 clones; 82% occur once, and the top ten carry roughly 3.5%. Sequences were obtained from PBMCs or T cells enriched from blood (not recorded which). All receptors derive from an older woman who had recovered from COVID-19.

The chain links TRBV27 to TRBJ1-5; D perhaps matches TRBD1 (5 bases). The CDR3 runs 14 residues. V was cut by 6 bases and J by 4 bases, with 13 bases left in between. CDR1 and CDR2 from the germline V gene are MNHEY and SMNVEV (reference sequence). CDR3 residues: CASRLASGNQPQHF. The CDR3 DNA reads as TGTGCCAGCAGACTCGCGTCAGGGAATCAGCCCCAGCATTTT.

The chain uses TRBV6-5 and TRBJ2-7; a weak D match, TRBD1 (6 bases). The CDR3 consists of 13 residues. The germline V gene encodes CDR1 MNHEY and CDR2 SVGAGI. Trimming removed 6 bases at V and 3 bases at J, with 12 bases between. CDR3 DNA: TGTGCCAGCAGAAACCCAGGGGTCTACGAGCAGTACTTC. Translating gives CASRNPGVYEQYF.

The table lists this clone with a count of one. This chain uses TRBV7-3 with TRBJ2-2; 8 nucleotides line up with TRBD1. Germline lookup yields CDR1 SGHTA and CDR2 FQGTGA. The CDR3 is made up of 15 amino acids. The ends lost 4 bases at V and 4 bases at J; junction bases unmatched: 5. CDR3 nucleotide sequence: TGTGCCAGCAGCTCGGGACAGGCGGGCACCGGGGAGCTGTTTTTT. It specifies CASSSGQAGTGELFF.

The chain recombines TRBV6-5 with TRBJ2-1; D is perhaps TRBD1 (5 bases). CDR1 and CDR2 from the germline V gene are MNHEY and SVGAGI. V lost 4 bases and J lost 10, with 23 bases in between. The CDR3 loop spans 16 amino acids. The DNA of the CDR3 is TGTGCCAGCAGTTCGTGGACACCCTTGTCAGGAACAGAGCAGTTCTTC. Amino acids: CASSSWTPLSGTEQFF.

This clone was observed a few times. V is TRBV6-5 and J is TRBJ1-3, with 8 bases fitting TRBD1. The germline V gene has CDR1 MNHEY and CDR2 SVGAGI. The CDR3 totals 14 residues. The J segment lost 4 bases and the V segment lost 6 bases, leaving 5 bases of the junction unmatched. In nucleotides, the CDR3 is TGTGCCAGCAGACCCCGGACAGGGGGAAACACCATATATTTT. Protein product: CASRPRTGGNTIYF.